This T cell receptor (beta chain) is from a study of T-cell memory formation after mild COVID-19. One entry per CDR3 protein results from TCRdb running MiXCR on the 5' RACE reads. The table has over 350,000 distinct CDR3 sequences, roughly 15% seen once. V lost 4 bases, J lost 5 bases, and 12 bases lay in between. Germline V gene sequence: CDR1 SGHTA, CDR2 FQGNSA. This CDR3 has 14 amino acids. This clonotype turned up a few times. The sequence derives from a man aged 18 to 30 who had mild COVID-19 (a few samples of this study predate the infection). Cell type and time point are not known. The sample taken for sequencing was PBMCs or a T cell subset sorted from them (not recorded which). This rearrangement joins TRBV7-2 to TRBJ1-5; no firm D call. The CDR3 sequence: CASSSLGFYQPQHF. The DNA for the CDR3 is TGTGCCAGCAGCTCCTTGGGCTTTTATCAGCCCCAGCATTTT.